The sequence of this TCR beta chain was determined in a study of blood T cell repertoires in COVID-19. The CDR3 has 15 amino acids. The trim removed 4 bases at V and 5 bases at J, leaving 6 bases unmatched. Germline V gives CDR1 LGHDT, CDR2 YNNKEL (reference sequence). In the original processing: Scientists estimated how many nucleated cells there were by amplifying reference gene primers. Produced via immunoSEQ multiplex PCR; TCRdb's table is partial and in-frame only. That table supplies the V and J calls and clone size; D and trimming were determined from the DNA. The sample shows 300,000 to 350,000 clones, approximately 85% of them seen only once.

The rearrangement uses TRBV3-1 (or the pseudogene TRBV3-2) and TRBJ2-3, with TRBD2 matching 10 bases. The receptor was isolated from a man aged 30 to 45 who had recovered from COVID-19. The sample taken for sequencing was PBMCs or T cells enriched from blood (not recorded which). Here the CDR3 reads CASSPSGGAKDTQYF. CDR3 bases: TGTGCCAGCAGCCCCAGCGGGGGGGCGAAAGATACGCAGTATTTT.